What follows are 30 T cell receptor beta chains derived from one specimen sequenced in a study of molecular identifiers for immune sequencing clone quantification. TCRdb re-derived calls from the PCR reads in MiXCR, one entry per CDR3 protein. The sample lists 400,000 to 600,000 distinct CDR3 sequences; around 21% were seen once. Sequenced sample: naive CD8+ T cells from blood, with Jurkat cell RNA spiked in. Indicated subset: FACS-sorted CD8+CD4-CCR7+CD45RA+ naive T cells. The receptors shown here come from a human donor in good health. Some libraries in this study had Jurkat cell RNA spiked in.

This chain joins TRBV11-2 and TRBJ2-5; D could derive from TRBD1 or TRBD2 (5 bases each). V was shortened by 5 bases and J by 3 bases, with 19 bases between the two germline ends. The germline gives CDR1 SGHAT, CDR2 FQNNGV. The CDR3 has 16 amino acids. CDR3 amino acids: CASSPGWGFSKETQYF. The CDR3 DNA is TGTGCCAGCAGCCCCGGTTGGGGGTTTTCCAAAGAGACCCAGTACTTC.

This clonotype was detected only once. A much bigger clone sits one base away, suggesting this may be a read error. The conserved phenylalanine or tryptophan normally closing the CDR3 is absent here, so this likely arose from a read error. The chain couples TRBV4-3 to TRBJ2-4, with D possibly matching TRBD1 (6 bases). CDR1 is LGHNA and CDR2 is YSLEER in the germline V gene. The CDR3 length is 14 residues. Between the trimmed V and J ends, which lost 0 bases and 4 bases, there was a span of 7 bases. For the CDR3, the DNA is TGCGCCAGCAGCCAAGATGGACAGAAAAACATTCAGTACTTA. Its protein is CASSQDGQKNIQYL.

This chain joins TRBV28 and TRBJ2-1; perhaps TRBD1 as D (5 bases). Trimming shortened V by 6 bases and J by 0 bases, and 15 bases separated the two germline ends. The CDR3 sequence is 16 residues long. Germline CDR1 and CDR2: MDHEN and SYDVKM. The CDR3 nucleotides read TGTGCCAGCAGCACGGTGGGGCCCCCCTCCTACAATGAGCAGTTCTTC. This codes for CASSTVGPPSYNEQFF.

This clonotype has a handful of counts. J is TRBJ1-3 and V is TRBV12-3 or TRBV12-4, with D perhaps matching TRBD1 (5 bases). Trimming removed 3 bases at V and 0 bases at J, with 12 bases between. This CDR3 is 16 amino acids long. The CDR3 DNA reads TGTGCCAGCAGTTTTTTCCTAGGGGCCTCTGGAAACACCATATATTTT. Encoded protein: CASSFFLGASGNTIYF.

With respect to this clonotype: Given a much more abundant clone one base away, this may be a read error. DNA for the CDR3: TGTGCCAGCAGCTTATCAGGATCGGACCTTGGACAGAAAAACATTCAGTCCTTC. This translates into CASSLSGSDLGQKNIQSF. The chain combines TRBV7-6 with TRBJ2-4; D possibly corresponds to TRBD1 (6 bases). The CDR3 contains 18 residues. Germline V gene data show CDR1 as SGHVS and CDR2 as FNYEAQ. Looking up the rest from reference TRBV7-6 and TRBJ2-4 gives the full variable domain: GAGVSQSPRYKVTKRGQDVALRCDPISGHVSLYWYRQALGQGPEFLTYFNYEAQQDKSGLPNDRFSAERPEGSISTLTIQRTEQRDSAMYRCASSLSGSDLGQKNIQSFGAGTRLSVL.

The genes are TRBV30 and TRBJ2-1, with TRBD1 matching over 9 bases. V lost 4 bases, J lost 7 bases, and 8 bases stayed unmatched. CDR1 GTSNPN and CDR2 SVGIG come from the germline V gene (reference sequence). CDR3 size: 14 residues. The CDR3 region has the DNA TGTGCCTGGAATATACAGGGGGCGCGGAATGAGCAGTTCTTC. Translating it yields CAWNIQGARNEQFF.

The J gene is TRBJ1-3, the V gene TRBV4-3, with D unclear. Germline values: CDR1 LGHNA, CDR2 YSLEER. The CDR3 covers 19 residues. Trimming took off 0 bases at V and 0 bases at J, with 18 bases between the two ends. CDR3 bases: TGCGCCAGCAGCCAAGATCACGCGGGGTCTCTTTACTCTGGAAACACCATATATTTT. This translates into CASSQDHAGSLYSGNTIYF.

The J gene is TRBJ2-3, the V gene TRBV10-1, with TRBD2 matching over 10 bases. Germline trimming cut 4 bases from V and 2 bases from J; bases unmatched to any gene: 6. From germline, CDR1 is WNHNN and CDR2 SYGVQD (reference sequence). This CDR3 has 16 residues. The CDR3 sequence is CASSAGLAVPTDTQYF. The CDR3 nucleotides are TGCGCCAGCAGTGCAGGACTAGCGGTCCCCACAGATACGCAGTATTTT.

This clonotype was found a few times. J is TRBJ2-3 and V is TRBV2; 8 bases map to TRBD2. V was clipped by 4 bases and J by 3 bases; unmatched bases: 6. The germline CDR1 and CDR2 sequences are SNHLY and FYNNEI. The CDR3 runs 15 residues. As DNA, the CDR3 is TGTGCCAGCAGTGGGAGCGGGAGAATGACAGATACGCAGTATTTT. Protein: CASSGSGRMTDTQYF.

This clonotype was counted between two and nine times. V and J are TRBV7-9 and TRBJ2-3, with TRBD2 matching over 13 bases. Trimming took 5 bases from V and 6 from J; bases not matched to a gene: 14. The CDR3 runs to 18 residues. In germline, CDR1 is SEHNR, CDR2 FQNEAQ (reference sequence). The CDR3 sequence: CASSPSRGRTSGSDTQYF. CDR3 in DNA: TGTGCCAGCAGCCCCTCTCGGGGGCGGACTAGCGGGAGTGATACGCAGTATTTT.

The chain recombines TRBV28 with TRBJ2-5; D is perhaps TRBD1 or TRBD2 (6 bases each). V dropped 6 bases and J dropped 5 bases, with 16 bases sitting between them. The CDR3 covers 14 residues. The germline V gene encodes CDR1 MDHEN and CDR2 SYDVKM. This CDR3 is CASSLLQGRETQYF. CDR3 sequence (DNA): TGTGCCAGCAGCCTTCTTCAGGGGAGGGAGACCCAGTACTTC.

With regard to this clonotype: A read error is possible here, since a much larger clone lies one base away. Here the CDR3 DNA reads TGTGCCAGCAGTCCACCGGGACAGTGGAGCTATGGCTACACCTTC. It encodes CASSPPGQWSYGYTF. V usage is TRBV12-3 or TRBV12-4 and J usage is TRBJ1-2, with 7 bases fitting TRBD1. V lost 5 bases to trimming and J lost 4 bases; unmatched junction nucleotides: 10. CDR3 length: 15 residues.

This clonotype has more than one count but fewer than ten. The chain employs TRBV4-1 and TRBJ2-3, with 10 nucleotides matching TRBD2. The CDR3 length is 15 residues. V dropped 0 bases and J dropped 10; count of bases not matched to a gene: 7. CDR1 is MGHRA and CDR2 is YSYEKL in the germline V gene. The CDR3: CASSQDGASGSSQYF. Here the CDR3 DNA reads TGCGCCAGCAGCCAAGATGGGGCTAGCGGGAGTTCGCAGTATTTT.

In its sample, this clonotype was seen a few times. The chain couples TRBV20-1 to TRBJ2-7; D is unresolved. CDR3 size: 13 residues. V gave up 5 bases and J gave up 3 bases, with 14 bases separating them. Looked up from germline, CDR1 is DFQATT and CDR2 is SNEGSKA (reference sequence). The CDR3: CSARFGRFYEQYF. The CDR3 bases are TGCAGTGCTCGTTTTGGACGATTCTACGAGCAGTACTTC.

This clonotype has only a few counts. The CDR3 loop reads CATRDYEQYF. CDR3 nucleotide sequence: TGTGCCACTCGGGACTACGAGCAGTACTTC. The chain links TRBV10-3 to TRBJ2-7, with D possibly being TRBD2 (5 bases). This CDR3 is 10 amino acids long. The V gene's germline CDR1 is ENHRY and CDR2 SYGVKD. Deletions cut 10 bases from V and 3 bases from J, with 7 bases between.

V gene TRBV11-2 combines with J gene TRBJ1-1, with D possibly being TRBD1 (6 bases). Germline lookup yields CDR1 SGHAT and CDR2 FQNNGV. This CDR3 is built from 13 residues. V shed 1 base and J shed 6 bases, with 9 bases lying between them. The CDR3 DNA follows: TGTGCCAGCAGCTTAGTTGGACAGCCTGAAGCTTTCTTT. Translating gives CASSLVGQPEAFF.

Comments on this clonotype: A much larger clone sits a single nucleotide away, making a read error possible. This chain uses TRBV28 with TRBJ2-5, with TRBD2 identical over 13 bases. V lost 8 bases and J lost 4; bases outside the gene matches: 7. Germline lookup yields CDR1 MDHEN and CDR2 SYDVKM. This CDR3 has 15 residues. The CDR3 sequence: CASDGLAGAPETQYF. In DNA, the CDR3 is TGTGCCAGCGACGGACTAGCGGGAGCCCCAGAGACCCAGTACTTC.

The sample holds many counts of this clonotype. This chain uses TRBV5-8 with TRBJ2-7; 8 nucleotides line up with TRBD1. The germline CDR1 and CDR2 sequences are SGHTS and YDEGEE. V dropped 0 bases and J dropped 1; count of bases not matched to a gene: 3. The length of the CDR3 is 15 residues. The CDR3 region has the DNA TGTGCCAGCAGCTTGGTACAGGGGGGTTCCTACGAGCAGTACTTC. Residues: CASSLVQGGSYEQYF.

Comment on this clonotype: A read error is possible here, since a much larger clone lies one base away. This is likely a read error, given that the CDR3 carries no conserved phenylalanine or tryptophan at its end. The chain combines TRBV20-1 with TRBJ1-1; D gene uncertain. Trimming removed 0 bases from V and 4 bases from J, with 12 bases in between. Germline loops: CDR1 DFQATT, CDR2 SNEGSKA (reference sequence). The CDR3 runs to 14 residues. CDR3 amino acids: CSARDDVAGTEAFS. CDR3 nucleotides: TGCAGTGCTAGAGACGACGTAGCGGGCACTGAAGCTTTCTCT.

This clonotype came up many times. The chain is built from TRBV9 and TRBJ2-7, with D perhaps matching TRBD1 or TRBD2 (5 bases each). This CDR3 region has 15 residues. Germline CDR1 reads SGDLS; CDR2 reads YYNGEE. Trimming took off 4 bases at V and 2 bases at J, with 16 bases between the two ends. The CDR3 nucleotides read TGTGCCAGCAGCCTATCCGGGGACGGACCCTACGAGCAGTACTTC. It encodes CASSLSGDGPYEQYF.

This clonotype was detected a few times. The chain combines TRBV7-9 with TRBJ1-1, with D possibly being TRBD1 (5 bases). The CDR3 is 15 amino acids. The V and J ends lost 5 bases and 4 bases respectively, with 17 bases between them. Per the germline V gene, CDR1 is SEHNR and CDR2 is FQNEAQ (reference sequence). The CDR3 here is CASSGSPGWVTEAFF. The CDR3 bases are TGTGCCAGCAGCGGAAGCCCAGGGTGGGTCACTGAAGCTTTCTTT.

This clonotype occurred a few times. The chain links TRBV6-1 to TRBJ2-7, with TRBD1 matching over 9 bases. The CDR3 has 13 amino acids. The ends lost 5 bases at V and 7 bases at J; junction bases unmatched: 6. From germline, CDR1 is MNHNS and CDR2 SASEGT. CDR3 nucleotide sequence: TGTGCCAGCAGTTCTGGACAGGGGTGGGAGCAGTACTTC. Translation gives CASSSGQGWEQYF.

In its sample, this clonotype was seen once. A much larger clone sits a single nucleotide away, making a read error possible. The chain recombines TRBV6-6 with TRBJ2-7; D remains ambiguous. Germline V gene sequence: CDR1 MNHNY, CDR2 SVGAGI (reference sequence). This CDR3 spans 11 amino acids. V lost 6 bases and J lost 6, with 9 bases in between. CDR3 region: CASRTTCEQYF. The CDR3 DNA follows: TGTGCCAGCAGAACGACGTGCGAGCAGTACTTC.

This clonotype has just a few counts. The chain employs TRBV27 and TRBJ1-1; D perhaps matches TRBD1 (6 bases). V lost 2 bases and J 11 bases, leaving 18 bases between the germline ends. Germline loops: CDR1 MNHEY, CDR2 SMNVEV (reference sequence). This CDR3 spans 14 amino acids. Written as DNA, the CDR3 is TGTGCCAGCAGTTTAGTCCAGGGGACTGTGGAGGCTTTCTTT. It yields the protein CASSLVQGTVEAFF.

CDR3 amino acids: CASSSGQYSNQPQHF. The CDR3 DNA reads as TGTGCCAGCAGCTCGGGACAGTATAGCAATCAGCCCCAGCATTTT. J is TRBJ1-5 and V is TRBV11-2; the match to TRBD1 covers 7 bases. CDR1 is SGHAT, CDR2 FQNNGV, per germline. J was trimmed by 0 bases and V by 4 bases; bases with no gene match: 3. CDR3 size: 15 residues.

In the case of this clonotype: It may be a read error: a sequence one base away is much more abundant. The CDR3 carries no conserved terminal phenylalanine or tryptophan, so it likely arises from a read error. The chain combines TRBV12-3 or TRBV12-4 with TRBJ1-5; D call uncertain. With 3 bases removed from V and 7 bases from J, the gap between germline ends came to 16 bases. The CDR3 is 15 residues long. CDR3 sequence reads: CASSFSETSPQPQHL. The DNA for the CDR3 is TGTGCCAGCAGTTTCTCAGAGACTTCCCCACAGCCCCAGCATCTT.

V usage is TRBV5-6 and J usage is TRBJ2-3; 9 bases line up with TRBD2. This CDR3 spans 19 amino acids. V was pared by 0 bases and J by 4 bases, with 15 bases of the junction left unmatched. From germline, CDR1 is SGHDT and CDR2 YYEEEE. In DNA form, the CDR3 reads TGTGCCAGCAGCTTGGCCCCTAGCGGGGCCCCTACCAGGGCAGATACGCAGTATTTT. It codes for CASSLAPSGAPTRADTQYF.

The CDR3 DNA reads as TGTGCCAGCAGCCCTGGGACAGGGTTCTTCAATGAGCAGTTCTTC. As protein: CASSPGTGFFNEQFF. The chain carries TRBV6-6 and TRBJ2-1; 9 nucleotides line up with TRBD1. J was trimmed by 6 bases and V by 6 bases; bases with no gene match: 9. The CDR3 sequence is 15 residues long. Germline CDR1 is MNHNY and CDR2 is SVGAGI (reference sequence).

This clonotype was counted many times. V usage is TRBV6-5 and J usage is TRBJ2-7, with 7 bases identical to TRBD1. Trimming took 0 bases from V and 6 from J; bases not matched to a gene: 2. The CDR3 has 13 amino acids. Germline V gene lookup returns CDR1 MNHEY and CDR2 SVGAGI. CDR3 nucleotide sequence: TGTGCCAGCAGTTACTCGACAGGGAGCGAGCAGTACTTC. Translation gives CASSYSTGSEQYF.

There are many counts of this clonotype. The chain links TRBV3-1 to TRBJ1-5, with D possibly matching TRBD1 (6 bases). The CDR3 covers 14 residues. V was pared by 4 bases and J by 5 bases, with 12 bases between. Germline V gene lookup returns CDR1 LGHDT and CDR2 YNNKEL (reference sequence). The CDR3 loop reads CASSRGRADQPQHF. CDR3 sequence (DNA): TGTGCCAGCAGCCGGGGGCGAGCGGATCAGCCCCAGCATTTT.